This T cell receptor beta chain was identified during a study of blood T cells in healthy people across ages. This clonotype was found many times. Trimming took 1 base from V and 0 from J, leaving 4 bases between them. The germline CDR1 and CDR2 sequences are SGHDT and YYEEEE. The CDR3 runs to 13 residues. Per individual sample, total RNA of at least 6 micrograms was extracted. Together with a sample-barcoded 5' primer, a J-beta primer mix was included in a second PCR lasting roughly 6 to 12 cycles. TCRdb analysed the 5' RACE reads with MiXCR anew, one entry per CDR3 protein. The table has around 900,000 distinct CDR3 sequences, 25% to 30% seen once.

Material: blood. The clonotype originates from a woman older than 75 in good health. V is TRBV5-6 and J is TRBJ2-5, with D hard to call. This CDR3 is CASSLQNQETQYF. Written as DNA, the CDR3 is TGTGCCAGCAGCTTGCAAAACCAAGAGACCCAGTACTTC.